The next 5 T cell receptor beta chains were all read from a single sample in a study of blood T cell repertoires in COVID-19 (dated by TCRdb to about 2020). Library prep was done by the immunoSEQ multiplex PCR assay. Here the immuneACCESS table is served through TCRdb, limited to in-frame sequences with V and J called. Missing clones are a known gap in these copies; in checked studies unresolved V genes cover under half, and the rest lacks a known reason. This sample has about 240,000 clones in its table, and 75% to 85% of those were observed once. The ten largest clones capture roughly 8% of the sample. The sample consisted of peripheral blood. Receptors originate from an elderly woman with COVID-19, enrolled during active disease.

V gene TRBV7-9 combines with J gene TRBJ1-6; tentative D call: TRBD1 (5 bases). The CDR3 covers 15 residues. The V gene lost 5 bases and the J gene lost 10 bases, with 18 bases spanning the gap. The V gene's germline CDR1 is SEHNR and CDR2 FQNEAQ (reference sequence). CDR3 DNA sequence: TGTGCCAGCAGCCGGGGGAGAGGGGCAAGATCACCCCTCCACTTT. Amino acids: CASSRGRGARSPLHF. Full variable domain (rest looked up from reference TRBV7-9 and TRBJ1-6): DTGVSQNPRHKITKRGQNVTFRCDPISEHNRLYWYRQTLGQGPEFLTYFQNEAQLEKSRLLSDRFSAERPKGSFSTLEIQRTEQGDSAMYLCASSRGRGARSPLHFGNGTRLTVT.

The genes are TRBV15 and TRBJ1-6; D call uncertain. Trimming pared 4 bases from V and 4 bases from J, leaving 8 bases between. The CDR3 totals 14 residues. Germline assignment: CDR1 LNHNV and CDR2 YYDKDF (reference sequence). CDR3 in DNA: TGTGCCACCAGCACCCGGACTTATAATTCACCCCTCCACTTT. Translation: CATSTRTYNSPLHF.

The rearrangement joins TRBV3-1 (or the pseudogene TRBV3-2) to TRBJ1-1; 9 bases match TRBD1. Looked up from germline, CDR1 is LGHDT and CDR2 is YNNKEL (reference sequence). With 4 bases clipped from V and 3 bases from J, the junction kept 3 bases outside the gene matches. This CDR3 has 14 residues. This CDR3 is CASSLRDRDTEAFF. Here the CDR3 DNA reads TGTGCCAGCAGCCTCCGGGACAGGGACACTGAAGCTTTCTTT.

V gene TRBV9 combines with J gene TRBJ1-3; no definite D call. Germline CDR1 and CDR2: SGDLS and YYNGEE. This CDR3 comprises 16 residues. Trimming took 0 bases from V and 0 from J, leaving 10 bases between them. Written as DNA, the CDR3 is TGTGCCAGCAGCGTAGGACCGACAAACTCTGGAAACACCATATATTTT. It specifies CASSVGPTNSGNTIYF. The entire variable domain, with the rest obtained from reference TRBV9 and TRBJ1-3, is as follows: DSGVTQTPKHLITATGQRVTLRCSPRSGDLSVYWYQQSLDQGLQFLIQYYNGEERAKGNILERFSAQQFPDLHSELNLSSLELGDSALYFCASSVGPTNSGNTIYFGEGSWLTVV.

The CDR3 region has the DNA TGTGCCAGCAGCCAAGGGAACAGCTTCTACGAGCAGTACTTC. Translation: CASSQGNSFYEQYF. This rearrangement joins TRBV3-1 (or the pseudogene TRBV3-2) to TRBJ2-7; D gene ambiguous. Trimming removed 1 base from V and 3 bases from J, with 10 bases in between. CDR3 length equals 14 residues. CDR1 and CDR2 (germline): LGHDT, YNNKEL (reference sequence).